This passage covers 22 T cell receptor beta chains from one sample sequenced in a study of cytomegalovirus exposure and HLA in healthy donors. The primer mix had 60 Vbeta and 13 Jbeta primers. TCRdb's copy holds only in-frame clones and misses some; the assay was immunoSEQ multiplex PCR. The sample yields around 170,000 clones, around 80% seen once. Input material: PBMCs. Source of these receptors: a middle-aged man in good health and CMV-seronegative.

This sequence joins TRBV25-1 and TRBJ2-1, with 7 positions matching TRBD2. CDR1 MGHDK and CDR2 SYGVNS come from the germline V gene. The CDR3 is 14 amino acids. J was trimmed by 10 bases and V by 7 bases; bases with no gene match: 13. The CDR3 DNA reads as TGTGCCAGCACCACCCTAGGACTAGAACGAGAGCAGTTCTTC. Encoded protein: CASTTLGLEREQFF.

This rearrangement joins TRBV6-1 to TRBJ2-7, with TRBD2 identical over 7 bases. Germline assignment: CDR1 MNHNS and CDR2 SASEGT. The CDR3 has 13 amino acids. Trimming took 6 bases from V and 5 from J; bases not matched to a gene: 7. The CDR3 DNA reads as TGTGCCAGCAGACCGGGAGGATTTAACGAGCAGTACTTC. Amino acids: CASRPGGFNEQYF.

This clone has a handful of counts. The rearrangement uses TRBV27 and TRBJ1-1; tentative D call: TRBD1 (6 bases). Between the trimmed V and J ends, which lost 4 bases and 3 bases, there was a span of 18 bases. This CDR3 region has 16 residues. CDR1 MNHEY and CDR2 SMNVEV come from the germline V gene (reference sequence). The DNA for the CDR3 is TGTGCCAGCAGTTCTTTCCGAGGGGGAGGGGACACTGAAGCTTTCTTT. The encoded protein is CASSSFRGGGDTEAFF.

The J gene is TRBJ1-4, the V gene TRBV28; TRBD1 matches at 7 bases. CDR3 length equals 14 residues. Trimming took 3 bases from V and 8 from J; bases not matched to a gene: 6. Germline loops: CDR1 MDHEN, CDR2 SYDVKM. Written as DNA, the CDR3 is TGTGCCAGCAGTTTGGAACAGGGGCGCGAAAAACTGTTTTTT. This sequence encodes CASSLEQGREKLFF.

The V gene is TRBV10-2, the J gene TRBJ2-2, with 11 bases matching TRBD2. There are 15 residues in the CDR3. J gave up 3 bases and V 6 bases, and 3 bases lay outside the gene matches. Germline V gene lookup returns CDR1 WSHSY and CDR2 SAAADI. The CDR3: CASRGLADHTGELFF. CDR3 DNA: TGCGCCAGCAGGGGACTAGCGGATCACACCGGGGAGCTGTTTTTT.

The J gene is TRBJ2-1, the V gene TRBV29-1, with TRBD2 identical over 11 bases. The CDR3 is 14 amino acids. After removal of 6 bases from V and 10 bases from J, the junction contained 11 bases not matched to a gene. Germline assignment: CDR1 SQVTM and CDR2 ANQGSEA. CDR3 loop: CSVSRGSGRGEQFF. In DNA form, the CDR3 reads TGCAGCGTATCGCGGGGTAGCGGGAGGGGCGAGCAGTTCTTC.

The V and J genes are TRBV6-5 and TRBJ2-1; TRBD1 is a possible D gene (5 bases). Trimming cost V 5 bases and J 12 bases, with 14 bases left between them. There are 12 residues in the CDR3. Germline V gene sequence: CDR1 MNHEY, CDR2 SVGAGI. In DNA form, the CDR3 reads TGTGCCAGCAGTAACACAGGACGCCGGCAGTTCTTC. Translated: CASSNTGRRQFF.

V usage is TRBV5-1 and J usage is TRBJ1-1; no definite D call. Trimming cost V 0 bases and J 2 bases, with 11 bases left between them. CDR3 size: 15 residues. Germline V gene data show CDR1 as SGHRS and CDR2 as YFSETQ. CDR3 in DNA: TGCGCCAGCAGCTTGGAAGGAGGATCAAACACTGAAGCTTTCTTT. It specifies CASSLEGGSNTEAFF.

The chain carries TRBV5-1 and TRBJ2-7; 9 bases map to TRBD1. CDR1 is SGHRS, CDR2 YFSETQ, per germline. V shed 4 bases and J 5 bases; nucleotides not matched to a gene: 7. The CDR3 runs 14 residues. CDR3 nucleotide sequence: TGCGCCAGCAGCCCCCGGGACAGGGACAACGAGCAGTACTTC. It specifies CASSPRDRDNEQYF.

For the CDR3, the DNA is TGCGCCAGCAGCCAGGGACTAGCGGGAGTGGGGGATGAGCAGTTCTTC. Translation gives CASSQGLAGVGDEQFF. The V gene is TRBV5-1, the J gene TRBJ2-1; 14 bases fit TRBD2. The CDR3 is 16 amino acids. Germline CDR1 reads SGHRS; CDR2 reads YFSETQ. Trimming at V came to 4 bases and at J to 8 bases, leaving 8 bases not matched to a gene. Supplemented by reference TRBV5-1 and TRBJ2-1, the full variable domain reads KAGVTQTPRYLIKTRGQQVTLSCSPISGHRSVSWYQQTPGQGLQFLFEYFSETQRNKGNFPGRFSGRQFSNSRSEMNVSTLELGDSALYLCASSQGLAGVGDEQFFGPGTRLTVL.

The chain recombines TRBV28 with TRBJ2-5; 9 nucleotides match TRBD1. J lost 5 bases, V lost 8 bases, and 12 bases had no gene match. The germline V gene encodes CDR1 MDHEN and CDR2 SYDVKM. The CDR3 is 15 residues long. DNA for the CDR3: TGTGCCAGCGGGGTTGGAACAGGGGGCAGGGAGACCCAGTACTTC. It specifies CASGVGTGGRETQYF.

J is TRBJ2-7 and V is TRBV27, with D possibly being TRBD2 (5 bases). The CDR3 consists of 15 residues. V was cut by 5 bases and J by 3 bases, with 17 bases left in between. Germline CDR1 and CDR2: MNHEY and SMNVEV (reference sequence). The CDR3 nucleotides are TGTGCCAGCAGTGCCGGGATCCCCCTACTCTACGAGCAGTACTTC. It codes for CASSAGIPLLYEQYF.

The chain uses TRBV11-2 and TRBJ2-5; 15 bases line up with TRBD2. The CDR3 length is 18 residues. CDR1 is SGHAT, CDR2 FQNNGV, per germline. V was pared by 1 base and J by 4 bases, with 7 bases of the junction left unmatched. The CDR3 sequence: CASSLVRTSGRATETQYF. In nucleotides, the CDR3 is TGTGCCAGCAGCTTAGTCCGGACTAGCGGGAGGGCCACAGAGACCCAGTACTTC. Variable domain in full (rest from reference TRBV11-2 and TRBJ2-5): EAGVAQSPRYKIIEKRQSVAFWCNPISGHATLYWYQQILGQGPKLLIQFQNNGVVDDSQLPKDRFSAERLKGVDSTLKIQPAKLEDSAVYLCASSLVRTSGRATETQYFGPGTRLLVL.

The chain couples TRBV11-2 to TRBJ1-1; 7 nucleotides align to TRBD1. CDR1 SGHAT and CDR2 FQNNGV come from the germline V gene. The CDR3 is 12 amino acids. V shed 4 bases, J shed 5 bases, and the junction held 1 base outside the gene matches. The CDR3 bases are TGTGCCAGCAGCTCAGGGGGAACTGAAGCTTTCTTT. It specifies CASSSGGTEAFF.

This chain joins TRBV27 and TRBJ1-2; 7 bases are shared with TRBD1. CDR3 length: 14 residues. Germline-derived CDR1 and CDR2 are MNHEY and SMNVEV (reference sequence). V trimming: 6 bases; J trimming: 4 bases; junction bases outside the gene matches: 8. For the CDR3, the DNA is TGTGCCAGCAGCCCGGGACAGTCCGGCTATGGCTACACCTTC. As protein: CASSPGQSGYGYTF.

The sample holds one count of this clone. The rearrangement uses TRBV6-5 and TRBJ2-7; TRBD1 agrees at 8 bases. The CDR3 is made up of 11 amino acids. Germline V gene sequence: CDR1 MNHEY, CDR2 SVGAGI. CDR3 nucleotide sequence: TGTGCCAGCAGTTGCAGACAGGGGAAGGAGGTC. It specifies CASSCRQGKEV.

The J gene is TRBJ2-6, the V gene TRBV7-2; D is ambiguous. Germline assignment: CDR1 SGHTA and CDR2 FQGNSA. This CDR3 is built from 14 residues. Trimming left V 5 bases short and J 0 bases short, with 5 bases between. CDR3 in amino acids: CASSGSSGANVLTF. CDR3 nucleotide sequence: TGTGCCAGCAGCGGCAGCTCTGGGGCCAACGTCCTGACTTTC.

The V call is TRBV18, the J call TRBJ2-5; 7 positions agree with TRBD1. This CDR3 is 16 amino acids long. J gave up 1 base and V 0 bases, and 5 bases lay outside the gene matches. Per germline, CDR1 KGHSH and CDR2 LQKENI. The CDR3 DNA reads TGTGCCAGCTCACCACCGAACAGGGGCGGCCAAGAGACCCAGTACTTC. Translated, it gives CASSPPNRGGQETQYF.

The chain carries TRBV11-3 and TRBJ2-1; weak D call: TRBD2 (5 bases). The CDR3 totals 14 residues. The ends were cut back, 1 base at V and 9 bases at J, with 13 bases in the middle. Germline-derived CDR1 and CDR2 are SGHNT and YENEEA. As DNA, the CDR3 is TGTGCCAGCAGCTTAGCGGGCGGGTTTCTTGAGCAGTTCTTC. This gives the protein CASSLAGGFLEQFF.

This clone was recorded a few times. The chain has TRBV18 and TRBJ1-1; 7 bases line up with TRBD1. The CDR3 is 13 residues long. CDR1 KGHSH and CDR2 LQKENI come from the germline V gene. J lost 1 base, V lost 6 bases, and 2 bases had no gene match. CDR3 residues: CASSGQANTEAFF. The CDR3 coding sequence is TGTGCCAGCTCTGGACAGGCGAACACTGAAGCTTTCTTT.

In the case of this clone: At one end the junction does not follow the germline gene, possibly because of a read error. The CDR3 DNA reads TGTGCCAGCAGTTCCCGACTAGCGGTAGCCAAAAACAGTCAGTACTTC. The encoded protein is CASSSRLAVAKNSQYF. The chain combines TRBV11-2 with TRBJ2-4; 9 bases agree with TRBD2. This CDR3 region has 16 residues. Germline CDR1 and CDR2: SGHAT and FQNNGV.

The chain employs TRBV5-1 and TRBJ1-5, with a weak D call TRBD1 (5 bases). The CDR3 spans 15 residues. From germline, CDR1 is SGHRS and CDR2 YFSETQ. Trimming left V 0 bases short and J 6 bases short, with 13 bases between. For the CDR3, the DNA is TGCGCCAGCAGCTTGGATTGGGGGGAAAGTCAGCCCCAGCATTTT. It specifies CASSLDWGESQPQHF.